The 32 T cell receptor beta chains reported below all come from one sample, sequenced in a study of blood T cells in healthy people across ages. The second PCR ran about 6 to 12 cycles with a sample-barcoded 5' primer and J-beta primers. One entry per CDR3 protein results from TCRdb running MiXCR on the 5' RACE reads. In the table there are about 1.5 million distinct CDR3 sequences, under 55% of which are singletons. The sequenced material came from blood. Receptors were obtained from a woman aged 18 to 35 in good health.

This clonotype has just one count. The V gene is TRBV20-1, the J gene TRBJ2-3; unclear D gene. The CDR3 covers 14 residues. The V gene lost 3 bases and the J gene lost 4 bases, with 14 bases spanning the gap. Germline V gene lookup returns CDR1 DFQATT and CDR2 SNEGSKA (reference sequence). CDR3 coding DNA: TGCAGTGCTAGGGGCCTGGAGTCTTCAGATACGCAGTATTTT. Translation gives CSARGLESSDTQYF.

This clonotype occurred a few times. The gene calls are TRBV5-1 and TRBJ2-1; a weak D match, TRBD1 (6 bases). Germline V lookup: CDR1 SGHRS, CDR2 YFSETQ. V was shortened by 6 bases and J by 0 bases, with 13 bases between the two germline ends. The CDR3 length is 15 residues. CDR3 nucleotide sequence: TGCGCCAGCATTGGCCGGACAGACTCCTACAATGAGCAGTTCTTC. Translating gives CASIGRTDSYNEQFF.

The chain uses TRBV7-2 and TRBJ2-5; 11 bases fit TRBD2. Germline CDR1 reads SGHTA; CDR2 reads FQGNSA. J lost 5 bases, V lost 5 bases, and 7 bases had no gene match. The CDR3 is 15 amino acids. CDR3 residues: CASSPRLAGSETQYF. The CDR3 DNA follows: TGTGCCAGCAGCCCGAGACTAGCGGGATCGGAGACCCAGTACTTC.

The V and J genes are TRBV30 and TRBJ1-2; perhaps TRBD1 as D (5 bases). The V end was cut by 3 bases, the J end by 2 bases, with 10 bases between. The germline V gene encodes CDR1 GTSNPN and CDR2 SVGIG (reference sequence). The CDR3 runs to 13 residues. CDR3 sequence reads: CAWRRDVNYGYTF. The CDR3 DNA reads as TGTGCCTGGAGGAGGGACGTGAACTATGGCTACACCTTC.

The chain recombines TRBV6-2 or TRBV6-3 with TRBJ2-2; the D gene is possibly TRBD2 (5 bases). Germline V gene sequence: CDR1 MNHEY, CDR2 SVGEGT. This CDR3 has 14 residues. V was cut by 6 bases and J by 1 base, with 9 bases left in between. DNA of the CDR3: TGTGCCAGCAGATTGAGCGGGAACACCGGGGAGCTGTTTTTT. Translation: CASRLSGNTGELFF.

V and J are TRBV2 and TRBJ2-7, with TRBD1 matching over 7 bases. V trimming: 6 bases; J trimming: 0 bases; junction bases outside the gene matches: 8. There are 15 residues in the CDR3. Germline V gene sequence: CDR1 SNHLY, CDR2 FYNNEI. The CDR3 protein is CASSKGTVVSYEQYF. For the CDR3, the DNA is TGTGCCAGCAGCAAGGGGACAGTGGTCTCCTACGAGCAGTACTTC.

The chain couples TRBV6-2 or TRBV6-3 to TRBJ1-6, with TRBD1 identical over 7 bases. The V and J ends lost 0 bases and 14 bases, in that order; junction bases with no gene match: 19. The germline CDR1 and CDR2 sequences are MNHEY and SVGEGT. CDR3 length: 18 amino acids. The CDR3 bases are TGTGCCAGCAGTTACTCAACCTCGACAGGGAACCTTGGATTGACCCTCCACTTT. Residues: CASSYSTSTGNLGLTLHF.

This clonotype was counted a few times. V and J are TRBV25-1 and TRBJ2-7; the D gene is possibly TRBD2 (5 bases). With the DNA end fitting TRBJ2-5 better, the J assignment may be wrong. Germline CDR1 MGHDK, CDR2 SYGVNS. The CDR3 totals 15 residues. The CDR3 loop reads CASSEYWGVAETQYF. The CDR3 nucleotides read TGTGCCAGCAGTGAATATTGGGGAGTGGCGGAGACCCAGTACTTC.

The V and J genes are TRBV4-3 and TRBJ2-3; 9 bases align to TRBD2. The CDR3 length is 17 residues. CDR1 and CDR2 from the germline V gene are LGHNA and YSLEER. V dropped 0 bases and J dropped 2; count of bases not matched to a gene: 6. For the CDR3, the DNA is TGCGCCAGCAGCCAAGATTCCAGCGGGGGGTTCACAGATACGCAGTATTTT. Encoded protein: CASSQDSSGGFTDTQYF.

This clonotype was counted between two and nine times. The chain has TRBV12-3 or TRBV12-4 and TRBJ1-1, with TRBD1 as a possible D gene (6 bases). This CDR3 is 15 amino acids long. Trimming pared 4 bases from V and 5 bases from J, leaving 17 bases between. The CDR3 reads CASSSPAGAGTEAFF. The CDR3 DNA is TGTGCCAGCAGTTCCCCGGCAGGGGCAGGTACTGAAGCTTTCTTT.

The chain combines TRBV7-9 with TRBJ2-7, with no clear D. Trimming stripped 6 bases from V and 5 bases from J, with 14 bases between. CDR3 length: 13 residues. Germline CDR1 is SEHNR and CDR2 is FQNEAQ (reference sequence). Here the CDR3 reads CASSSLSRDEQYF. CDR3 in DNA: TGTGCCAGCAGTTCCCTTAGTAGGGACGAGCAGTACTTC.

The gene calls are TRBV5-1 and TRBJ2-7, with D tentatively TRBD1 (5 bases). CDR3 size: 14 residues. Looked up from germline, CDR1 is SGHRS and CDR2 is YFSETQ. With 4 bases removed from V and 4 bases from J, the gap between germline ends came to 15 bases. The CDR3 is CASSATQGLYEQYF. The CDR3, as DNA: TGCGCCAGCAGCGCTACGCAGGGATTGTACGAGCAGTACTTC.

The chain recombines TRBV21-1 with TRBJ1-2; the D call in the table, TRBD1, was not verified against the DNA. TRBV21-1 constitutes a pseudogene. The length of the CDR3 is 14 residues. CDR3 nucleotides: TGTGCCAGTGGGGGGGGACCCGAGAACTATGGCTACACCTTC. Translating it yields CASGGGPENYGYTF.

This sequence joins TRBV29-1 and TRBJ2-7, with D tentatively TRBD1 or TRBD2 (5 bases each). V lost 5 bases and J lost 5, with 16 bases in between. Germline V gene data show CDR1 as SQVTM and CDR2 as ANQGSEA. This CDR3 has 13 amino acids. The CDR3 nucleotides are TGCAGCGTTAAGACCGGGACGCGTGACGAGCAGTACTTC. It encodes CSVKTGTRDEQYF.

The sample holds many counts of this clonotype. The chain has TRBV5-6 and TRBJ2-1; D is possibly TRBD2 (5 bases). Germline V gives CDR1 SGHDT, CDR2 YYEEEE. V dropped 1 base and J dropped 0 bases, with 11 bases sitting between them. This CDR3 contains 16 residues. This chain's CDR3 is CASSLSRASSYNEQFF. The CDR3 nucleotides are TGTGCCAGCAGCTTGTCGCGGGCTAGCTCCTACAATGAGCAGTTCTTC.

This clonotype was picked up many times. This chain joins TRBV28 and TRBJ1-2, with D tentatively TRBD1 (5 bases). V was clipped by 2 bases and J by 4 bases, with 8 bases between them. Germline assignment: CDR1 MDHEN and CDR2 SYDVKM. This CDR3 is built from 13 residues. CDR3 loop: CASSLGAVYGYTF. For the CDR3, the DNA is TGTGCCAGCAGTTTAGGGGCAGTCTATGGCTACACCTTC.

This chain links TRBV20-1 with TRBJ2-7; 11 nucleotides agree with TRBD2. CDR3 size: 17 residues. J gave up 2 bases and V 0 bases, and 9 bases lay outside the gene matches. CDR1 and CDR2 (germline): DFQATT, SNEGSKA (reference sequence). CDR3 DNA: TGCAGTGCTAGAGATCCCCTAGCGGGAGGTGGCCCCTACGAGCAGTACTTC. Residues: CSARDPLAGGGPYEQYF.

This clonotype was seen only a few times. This chain uses TRBV28 with TRBJ2-7, with D unresolved. Trimming pared 6 bases from V and 3 bases from J, leaving 9 bases between. This CDR3 has 12 amino acids. Per the germline V gene, CDR1 is MDHEN and CDR2 is SYDVKM. CDR3 sequence reads: CASRRSLYEQYF. CDR3 coding DNA: TGTGCCAGCAGACGTAGCCTCTACGAGCAGTACTTC.

Comment on this clonotype: A much larger clonotype is one base distant, so this may be a read error. CDR3 sequence reads: CASRGQGVFNEQFF. Here the CDR3 DNA reads TGTGCCAGCAGGGGACAGGGGGTGTTCAATGAGCAGTTCTTC. The chain combines TRBV5-6 with TRBJ2-1; TRBD1 agrees at 11 bases. The CDR3 totals 14 residues. Per germline, CDR1 SGHDT and CDR2 YYEEEE. The ends lost 5 bases at V and 6 bases at J; junction bases unmatched: 4.

The J gene is TRBJ1-1, the V gene TRBV7-9; unclear D gene. Germline V gene sequence: CDR1 SEHNR, CDR2 FQNEAQ (reference sequence). The CDR3 has 14 amino acids. V lost 4 bases and J 5 bases, leaving 14 bases between the germline ends. This CDR3 reads CASSYAEAGTEAFF. The CDR3 nucleotides are TGTGCCAGCAGCTATGCGGAGGCTGGGACTGAAGCTTTCTTT.

This clonotype was observed a single time. V and J are TRBV7-9 and TRBJ2-1, with D perhaps TRBD2 (5 bases). The germline CDR1 and CDR2 sequences are SEHNR and FQNEAQ (reference sequence). Trimming removed 0 bases from V and 7 bases from J, with 10 bases in between. The CDR3 length is 14 residues. CDR3 bases: TGTGCCAGCAGCTTAGCACTAGTAAGGAATGAGCAGTTCTTC. This translates into CASSLALVRNEQFF.

This clonotype was recorded many times. The genes are TRBV20-1 and TRBJ2-7, with 9 nucleotides matching TRBD1. Trimming removed 3 bases from V and 4 bases from J; junction bases left unmatched: 10. The CDR3 has 15 residues. The germline gives CDR1 DFQATT, CDR2 SNEGSKA (reference sequence). This CDR3 reads CSASRRDRATYEQYF. The CDR3 region has the DNA TGCAGTGCTAGTCGCCGGGACAGGGCGACTTACGAGCAGTACTTC.

The V gene is TRBV2, the J gene TRBJ1-2; 7 nucleotides agree with TRBD1. The CDR3 covers 14 residues. V trimming: 7 bases; J trimming: 4 bases; junction bases outside the gene matches: 9. The germline V gene encodes CDR1 SNHLY and CDR2 FYNNEI. CDR3 sequence (DNA): TGTGCCAGCAAAACAACAGGGGACGGCTATGGCTACACCTTC. This translates into CASKTTGDGYGYTF.

V is TRBV29-1 and J is TRBJ2-1, with D possibly matching TRBD2 (6 bases). This CDR3 comprises 10 residues. The V end was cut by 0 bases, the J end by 12 bases, with 6 bases between. The V gene's germline CDR1 is SQVTM and CDR2 ANQGSEA. Here the CDR3 reads CSVEETRQFF. The CDR3 DNA follows: TGCAGCGTTGAAGAGACTAGGCAGTTCTTC.

This chain joins TRBV12-3 or TRBV12-4 and TRBJ2-7, with 14 bases matching TRBD2. With V trimmed by 1 base and J by 4 bases, 3 bases remained unmatched. This CDR3 has 16 residues. The CDR3 protein is CASSLGTSGGRYEQYF. CDR3 DNA: TGTGCCAGCAGTTTAGGGACTAGCGGGGGGAGGTACGAGCAGTACTTC.

The chain combines TRBV20-1 with TRBJ2-1; 9 bases line up with TRBD2. Germline CDR1 reads DFQATT; CDR2 reads SNEGSKA (reference sequence). CDR3 size: 14 residues. V lost 7 bases to trimming and J lost 3 bases; unmatched junction nucleotides: 7. CDR3 DNA: TGCAGTGTGGTAGGCGGGAGGGTCTACAATGAGCAGTTCTTC. Translation gives CSVVGGRVYNEQFF.

This clonotype was seen a few times. A junction boundary mismatches the germline segment, possibly from a read error. The V and J genes are TRBV7-2 and TRBJ1-4; D possibly corresponds to TRBD1 (5 bases). In germline, CDR1 is SGHTA, CDR2 FQGNSA. The CDR3 is 15 residues long. Written as DNA, the CDR3 is TGTGCCAGCAGCTTAGATGGCAGGGCTAACGAAAAACTGTTTTTT. It codes for CASSLDGRANEKLFF.

The genes are TRBV20-1 and TRBJ2-7; the D is unclear. V gave up 1 base and J gave up 0 bases, with 10 bases separating them. Germline CDR1 DFQATT, CDR2 SNEGSKA (reference sequence). The CDR3 consists of 14 residues. The DNA of the CDR3 is TGCAGTGCTAGAGCCCCAGACGGCTCCTACGAGCAGTACTTC. Translating it yields CSARAPDGSYEQYF.

The chain links TRBV19 to TRBJ2-1, with D perhaps matching TRBD2 (5 bases). V lost 7 bases to trimming and J lost 7 bases, with 20 bases between them. The CDR3 consists of 15 residues. From germline, CDR1 is LNHDA and CDR2 SQIVND (reference sequence). CDR3 amino acids: CASTPTGNVWNEQFF. The CDR3 DNA reads as TGTGCCAGTACCCCTACGGGGAATGTGTGGAATGAGCAGTTCTTC. Filled out from reference TRBV19 and TRBJ2-1, the complete variable domain reads DGGITQSPKYLFRKEGQNVTLSCEQNLNHDAMYWYRQDPGQGLRLIYYSQIVNDFQKGDIAEGYSVSREKKESFPLTVTSAQKNPTAFYLCASTPTGNVWNEQFFGPGTRLTVL.

This clonotype appeared once. The chain has TRBV4-3 and TRBJ2-3, with D hard to call. Germline CDR1 is LGHNA and CDR2 is YSLEER. Trimming took off 0 bases at V and 1 base at J, with 8 bases between the two ends. The CDR3 is 15 residues long. The CDR3 region has the DNA TGCGCCAGCAGCCAAGATCCCGCAGGCACAGATACGCAGTATTTT. Amino acids: CASSQDPAGTDTQYF.

This CDR3 is CSAFNTEAFF. CDR3 nucleotide sequence: TGCAGTGCTTTCAACACTGAAGCTTTCTTT. The J gene is TRBJ1-1, the V gene TRBV20-1; no firm D call. Germline values: CDR1 DFQATT, CDR2 SNEGSKA (reference sequence). V was cut by 5 bases and J by 2 bases, with 3 bases left in between. The CDR3 runs to 10 residues.

The table lists this clonotype with a few counts. The junction shows a germline mismatch at one end, possibly a read error. This chain links TRBV11-2 with TRBJ2-5; 10 nucleotides align to TRBD2. From germline, CDR1 is SGHAT and CDR2 FQNNGV. The CDR3 loop spans 16 amino acids. The chain's CDR3 is CASSLGSGGHQETQYF. The CDR3 nucleotides are TGCGCCAGCAGCTTGGGTAGCGGGGGGCACCAAGAGACCCAGTACTTC.